This TCR beta chain originates from a study of blood T cell repertoires in COVID-19. For the study at large: PBMCs, B-cell-depleted T cells, or T cells were the source of the cDNA or gDNA that made up the material.

The repertoire was sequenced with immunoSEQ multiplex PCR; TCRdb's copy has only in-frame clones and lacks some. The sample consists of more than 350,000 clones, roughly 88% of them appearing once. V lost 3 bases to trimming and J lost 5 bases, with 8 bases between them. The germline V gene encodes CDR1 DFQATT and CDR2 SNEGSKA (reference sequence). The CDR3 spans 11 residues. The participants were between 18 and 89 years old and came from 20 to 30 US areas. Cohort assignment relied on participant-reported clinical history. The chain is built from TRBV20-1 and TRBJ2-7, with D maybe TRBD2 (6 bases). The source is a woman between 18 and 29 years old who had been exposed to COVID-19. Sequencing was performed on PBMCs or T cells enriched from blood (not recorded which). CDR3 sequence reads: CSASGGDEQYF. Written as DNA, the CDR3 is TGCAGTGCTAGCGGAGGGGACGAGCAGTACTTC.